Included here is one T cell receptor beta chain sequence, with context. Antigen specificity is unknown. Amplification used 60 Vbeta primers and 13 Jbeta primers. In the original workflow: Later work found around 85 million unique TCR beta chains, with about 10 million shared. Data came from immunoSEQ multiplex PCR; TCRdb stores just in-frame clones and leaves some out. Clonal size and the V and J genes are those of that table, whereas D and trimming came from the DNA. The sample consists of some 100,000 clones, 65% to 80% of them appearing once. These data originate in a study of cytomegalovirus exposure and HLA in healthy donors. Study observations and caveats: The study dropped some indistinguishable V segments, TRBV6-2 and TRBV6-3 among them. Later analysis revealed greater clonal expansion in HLA-associated TCR beta chains than in equally common others.

Between the trimmed V and J ends, which lost 1 base and 1 base, there was a span of 11 bases. The CDR3 covers 15 residues. Germline CDR1 and CDR2: SGDLS and YYNGEE. Material for sequencing was PBMCs. The V and J genes are TRBV9 and TRBJ1-1, with D hard to call. This TCR came from a woman aged 45-65 years in good health and CMV-seropositive. CDR3 sequence (DNA): TGTGCCAGCAGCGTATCCCAAAACTCGAACACTGAAGCTTTCTTT. Amino acids: CASSVSQNSNTEAFF.